The following is a T cell receptor (beta chain) sequence with its context. Its antigen is unknown. No qualities accompany the bases; no much larger clone lies one base away. Library generation was performed with 5' RACE. Instrument used: Illumina HiSeq 2000. A universal primer binding site was introduced by template switching, and a unique molecular identifier was present in the final cDNA, enabling accurate counting of TCR cDNA molecules. Specific primers in the conserved constant-segment region were used to synthesize first-strand cDNA for TCR alpha and beta chains. Each cDNA library was double barcoded, with a SMART-Mk sample barcode plus Illumina barcodes, to control for contamination. TruSeq adapter sequences, together with Illumina sample barcodes, were added in two successive PCR steps. The Illumina HiSeq platform was used with custom primers to sequence TCR alpha and beta cDNA libraries. Under the source paper's analysis protocol: Unique molecular identifiers were extracted from raw reads with MiGEC, and CDR3 positions were determined with MiXCR. For each individual, recombination models were inferred using an EM algorithm with the repgenHMM and IGoR tools. Shared clonotypes were analyzed with the tcR package in R, and sharing was normalized by the product of cloneset sizes. To study raw recombination without the effects of thymic and clonal selection, out-of-frame nonproductive sequences were analyzed. TCRdb trimmed public reads at Q25 via fastp, called clones via MiXCR and kept in-frame beta chains. Identical CDR3 protein sequences are pooled into one entry, listed with their most common genes and DNA. The V and J calls follow TCRdb's processing rather than the paper's. The sample data list around 1.7 million distinct CDR3 sequences, and about 32% of these were observed just once. Around 0.3% of the sample rests with the top ten.

This specimen comes from a study of identical twins (dated by TCRdb to 2016 to 2018). Context from the whole study: TCR alpha and beta repertoires from monozygotic twins, unrelated adults of various ages and cord blood were deep-sequenced to test whether fetal clonotypes persist. Replicate twin experiments were performed at different times using different library preparation protocols to rule out contamination.

Results and caveats for the whole study, not just this receptor: In monozygotic twins, out-of-frame TCR alpha sharing was systematically underestimated by recombination models, although the models agreed with sharing between unrelated individuals. Fewer insertions were carried by abundant cord blood beta clonotypes; a weaker similar trend was observed in young adult naive repertoires, while no such trend was observed in memory repertoires. Compared with coincidental sharing between unrelated individuals, out-of-frame TCR alpha sequences shared between twins had an excess of sequences with low generation probability. Because the same donors could not be followed over many years, conclusions were based on cross-sectional statistical analysis. Excess twin sharing in beta out-of-frame sequences was weaker because fewer shared sequences lowered the signal-to-noise ratio. Zero-insertion analyses could be partly confounded by invariant T cells such as MAIT and iNKT, although diverse VJ usage argued against such confounding for most clonotypes.

Every donor was a healthy Caucasian. In the germline V gene, CDR1 corresponds to LGHNA and CDR2 to YNFKEQ. Deletion took 4 bases off V and 0 bases off J, with a span of 18 bases between the germline ends. The CDR3 goes from the cysteine to the phenylalanine over 17 residues. Of the read, only the CDR3 DNA is kept; its 51 bases are in frame from base 1. The receptor was derived from a newborn girl in good health. Material: cord blood. The chain links TRBV4-2 with TRBJ1-1; confidence is insufficient to name the D gene. The DNA reads as follows: TGTGCCAGCAGCCCCCAGACGGGGTTTCTTATGAACACTGAAGCTTTCTTT. Its translation is CASSPQTGFLMNTEAFF.